This T cell receptor (beta chain) appears in the sequencing data of a study of blood T cells in healthy people across ages. Study-wide results and caveats: Diversity figures based on one million T cells were deemed too low. PBMCs went unsorted, and a conclusive naive versus antigen-experienced comparison was therefore prevented.

This clonotype was recorded at least ten times. Its antigen is not known. The CDR3 extends over 15 amino acids. V gave up 1 base and J gave up 0 bases, with 8 bases separating them. The germline V gene has CDR1 SGHVS and CDR2 FQNEAQ. Sample-barcoded 5' priming and a J-beta primer mix drove a second PCR of roughly 7 to 11 cycles. Each cDNA molecule was tagged by a template-switch adaptor with 12 random nucleotides. Via MiXCR, TCRdb re-called the 5' RACE reads, giving one row per CDR3 protein. Of approximately 1,100,000 distinct CDR3 sequences listed, 35% to 50% are singletons. Per sample, at least 5.5 micrograms of total RNA were extracted.

This sequence joins TRBV7-8 and TRBJ2-3, with unresolved D. Material for sequencing was blood. This receptor was identified in a woman aged 55-69 years in good health. CDR3 in amino acids: CASSLDGLSTDTQYF. The CDR3 DNA sequence: TGTGCCAGCAGCTTAGATGGCTTGAGCACAGATACGCAGTATTTT.